The source of this T cell receptor (beta chain) is a study of Ad26.COV2.S vaccination and SARS-CoV-2 variants. Study at large: Ad26.COV2.S shots went into the muscle once or twice, 56 days apart. Notes on the study in general: The study found higher spike-specific TCR breadth in vaccine than placebo recipients.

V was trimmed by 6 bases and J by 7 bases, leaving 12 bases between them. The CDR3 sequence is 13 residues long. Treatment here: around 19 received Ad26.COV2.S at low or high dose, single or two shots; 5 received placebo; per-sample allocation not given. The samples were gathered on day 63 after the first injection of vaccine or placebo. As for this clone: The antigen remains unidentified.

The method was immunoSEQ multiplex PCR; TCRdb's version includes in-frame clones alone and lacks a portion of them. The data show 300,000 to 400,000 clones, about 88% seen once. The input for sequencing was peripheral blood, taken in a trial of Ad26.COV2.S vaccine versus placebo. The V call is TRBV12-3 or TRBV12-4, the J call TRBJ1-4; no reliable D call. The TCR was taken from a person between 18 and 65 years old who received the Ad26.COV2.S COVID-19 vaccine or a placebo. CDR3 protein: CASSLLIGEKLFF. The CDR3 nucleotides read TGTGCCAGCAGCCTTCTAATCGGTGAAAAACTGTTTTTT.